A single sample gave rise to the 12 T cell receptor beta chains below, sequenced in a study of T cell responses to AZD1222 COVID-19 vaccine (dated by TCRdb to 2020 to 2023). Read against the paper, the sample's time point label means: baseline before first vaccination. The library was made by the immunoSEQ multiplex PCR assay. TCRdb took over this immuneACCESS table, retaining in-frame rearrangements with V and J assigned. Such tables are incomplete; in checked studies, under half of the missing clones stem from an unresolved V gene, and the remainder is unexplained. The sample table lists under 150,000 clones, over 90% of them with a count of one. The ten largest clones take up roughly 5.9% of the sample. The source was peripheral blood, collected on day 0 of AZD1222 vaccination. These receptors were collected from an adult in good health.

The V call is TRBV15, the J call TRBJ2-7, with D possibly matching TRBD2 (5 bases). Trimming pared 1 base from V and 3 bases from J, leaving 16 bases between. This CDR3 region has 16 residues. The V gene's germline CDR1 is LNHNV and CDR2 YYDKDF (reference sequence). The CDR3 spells CATSRGGRRRSYEQYF. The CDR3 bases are TGTGCCACCAGCAGAGGCGGTAGGAGGAGGAGCTACGAGCAGTACTTC.

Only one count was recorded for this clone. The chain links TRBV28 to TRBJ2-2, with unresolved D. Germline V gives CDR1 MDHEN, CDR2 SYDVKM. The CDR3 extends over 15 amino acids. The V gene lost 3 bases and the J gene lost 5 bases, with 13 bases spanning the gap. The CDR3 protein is CASSLRGQKTGELFF. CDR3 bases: TGTGCCAGCAGTTTGCGTGGGCAGAAAACCGGGGAGCTGTTTTTT. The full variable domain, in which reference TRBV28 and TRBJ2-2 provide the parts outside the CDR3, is DVKVTQSSRYLVKRTGEKVFLECVQDMDHENMFWYRQDPGLGLRLIYFSYDVKMKEKGDIPEGYSVSREKKERFSLILESASTNQTSMYLCASSLRGQKTGELFFGEGSRLTVL.

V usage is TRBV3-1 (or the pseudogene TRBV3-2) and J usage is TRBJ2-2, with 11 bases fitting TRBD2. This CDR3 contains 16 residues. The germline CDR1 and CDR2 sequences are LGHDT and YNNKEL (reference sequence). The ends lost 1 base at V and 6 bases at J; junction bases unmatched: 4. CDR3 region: CASSQGPGLAAGELFF. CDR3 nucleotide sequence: TGTGCCAGCAGCCAAGGACCGGGACTAGCGGCCGGGGAGCTGTTTTTT.

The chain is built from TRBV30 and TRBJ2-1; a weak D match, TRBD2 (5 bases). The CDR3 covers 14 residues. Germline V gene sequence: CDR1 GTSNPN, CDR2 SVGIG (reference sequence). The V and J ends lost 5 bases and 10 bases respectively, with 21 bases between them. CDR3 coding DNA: TGTGCCTGGGGCTCGTGGGAGTTTAAGGACGAGCAGTTCTTC. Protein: CAWGSWEFKDEQFF.

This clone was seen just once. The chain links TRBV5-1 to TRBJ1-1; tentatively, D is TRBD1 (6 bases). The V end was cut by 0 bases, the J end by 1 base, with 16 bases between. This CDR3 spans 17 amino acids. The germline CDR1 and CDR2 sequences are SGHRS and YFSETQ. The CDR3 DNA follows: TGCGCCAGCAGCTTGGCAGGACCGGGACAATCGAACACTGAAGCTTTCTTT. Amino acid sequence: CASSLAGPGQSNTEAFF.

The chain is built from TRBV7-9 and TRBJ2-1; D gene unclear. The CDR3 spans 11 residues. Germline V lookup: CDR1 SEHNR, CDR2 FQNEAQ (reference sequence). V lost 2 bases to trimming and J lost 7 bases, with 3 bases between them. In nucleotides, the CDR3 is TGTGCCAGCAGCTTAATAAATGAGCAGTTCTTC. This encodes CASSLINEQFF.

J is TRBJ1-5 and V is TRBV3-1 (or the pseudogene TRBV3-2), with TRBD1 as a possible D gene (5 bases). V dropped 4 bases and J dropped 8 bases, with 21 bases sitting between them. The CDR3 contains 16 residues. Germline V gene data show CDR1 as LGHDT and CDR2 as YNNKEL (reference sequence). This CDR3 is CASSPSGPGLGEPQHF. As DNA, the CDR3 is TGTGCCAGCAGCCCGTCAGGTCCGGGTTTAGGGGAGCCCCAGCATTTT.

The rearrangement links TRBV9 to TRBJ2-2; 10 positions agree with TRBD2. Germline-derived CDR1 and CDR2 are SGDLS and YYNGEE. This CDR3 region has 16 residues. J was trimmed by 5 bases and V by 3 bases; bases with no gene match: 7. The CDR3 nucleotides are TGTGCCAGCAGCGCCGCTAGCGGGGGCCCTACCGGGGAGCTGTTTTTT. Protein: CASSAASGGPTGELFF.

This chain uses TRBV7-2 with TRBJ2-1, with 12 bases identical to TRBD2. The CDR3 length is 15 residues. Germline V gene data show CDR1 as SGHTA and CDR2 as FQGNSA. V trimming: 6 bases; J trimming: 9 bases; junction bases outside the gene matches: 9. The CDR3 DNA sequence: TGTGCCAGCAGTCCAACTAGCGGGAGGTGGGGTGAGCAGTTCTTC. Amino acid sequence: CASSPTSGRWGEQFF.

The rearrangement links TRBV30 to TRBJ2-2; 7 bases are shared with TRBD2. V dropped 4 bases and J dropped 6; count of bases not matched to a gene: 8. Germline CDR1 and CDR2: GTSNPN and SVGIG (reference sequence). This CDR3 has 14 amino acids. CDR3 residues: CAWMASGKSGELFF. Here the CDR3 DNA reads TGTGCCTGGATGGCTAGCGGTAAATCCGGGGAGCTGTTTTTT.

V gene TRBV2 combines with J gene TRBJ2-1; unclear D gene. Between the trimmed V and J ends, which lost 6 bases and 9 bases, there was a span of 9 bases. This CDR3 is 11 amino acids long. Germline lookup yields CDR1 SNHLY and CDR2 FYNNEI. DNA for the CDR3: TGTGCCAGCAGGCCTTCTGGTGAGCAGTTCTTC. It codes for CASRPSGEQFF.

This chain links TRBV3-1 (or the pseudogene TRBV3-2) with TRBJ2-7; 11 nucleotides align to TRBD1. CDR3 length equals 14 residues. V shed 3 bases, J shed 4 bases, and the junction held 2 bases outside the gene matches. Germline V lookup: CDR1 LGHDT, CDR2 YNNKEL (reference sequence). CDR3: CASSHGDRGYEQYF. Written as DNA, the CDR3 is TGTGCCAGCAGCCACGGGGACAGGGGGTACGAGCAGTACTTC.